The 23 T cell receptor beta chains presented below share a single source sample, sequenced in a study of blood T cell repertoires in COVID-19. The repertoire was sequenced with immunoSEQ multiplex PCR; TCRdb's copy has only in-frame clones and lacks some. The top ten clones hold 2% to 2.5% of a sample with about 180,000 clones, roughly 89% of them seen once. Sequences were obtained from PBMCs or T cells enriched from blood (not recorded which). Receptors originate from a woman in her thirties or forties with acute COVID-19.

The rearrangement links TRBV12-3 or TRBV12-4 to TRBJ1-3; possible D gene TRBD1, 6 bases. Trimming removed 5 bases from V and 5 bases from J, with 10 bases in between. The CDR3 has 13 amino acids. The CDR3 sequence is CASSLDRRNTIYF. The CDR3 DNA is TGTGCCAGCAGTCTCGACAGGCGAAACACCATATATTTT.

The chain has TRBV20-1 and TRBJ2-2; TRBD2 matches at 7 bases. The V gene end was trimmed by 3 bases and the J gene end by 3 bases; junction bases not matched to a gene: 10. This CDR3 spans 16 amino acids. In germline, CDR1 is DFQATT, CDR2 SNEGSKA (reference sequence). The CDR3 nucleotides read TGCAGTGCTAGTGGTGCAAGGAGCGGGGACACCGGGGAGCTGTTTTTT. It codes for CSASGARSGDTGELFF.

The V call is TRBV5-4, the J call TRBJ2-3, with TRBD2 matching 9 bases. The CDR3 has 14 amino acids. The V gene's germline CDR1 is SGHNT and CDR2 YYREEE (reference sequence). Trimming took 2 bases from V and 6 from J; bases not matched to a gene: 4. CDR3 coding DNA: TGTGCCAGCAGCTTCCTAGCGGGATTGGATACGCAGTATTTT. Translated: CASSFLAGLDTQYF.

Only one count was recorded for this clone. This CDR3 reads CASWTASGSPGELFF. In DNA, the CDR3 is TGTGCCAGTTGGACAGCTAGCGGGAGCCCCGGGGAGCTGTTTTTT. The chain couples TRBV19 to TRBJ2-2; 10 bases agree with TRBD2. Germline trimming cut 8 bases from V and 6 bases from J; bases unmatched to any gene: 9. This CDR3 has 15 amino acids. Germline V gene data show CDR1 as LNHDA and CDR2 as SQIVND (reference sequence).

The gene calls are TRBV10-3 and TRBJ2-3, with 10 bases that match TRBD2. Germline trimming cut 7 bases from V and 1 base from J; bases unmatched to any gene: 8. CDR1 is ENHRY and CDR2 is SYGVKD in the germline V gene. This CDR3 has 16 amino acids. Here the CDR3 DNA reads TGTGCCATCAACCAACAGGGGACTAGCGGCACAGATACGCAGTATTTT. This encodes CAINQQGTSGTDTQYF.

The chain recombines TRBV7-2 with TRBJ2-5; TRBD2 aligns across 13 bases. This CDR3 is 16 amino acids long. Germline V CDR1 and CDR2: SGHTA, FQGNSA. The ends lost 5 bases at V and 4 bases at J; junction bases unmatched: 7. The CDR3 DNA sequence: TGTGCCAGCAGCCGGGGGACTAGCGGGAAGGCAGAGACCCAGTACTTC. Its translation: CASSRGTSGKAETQYF.

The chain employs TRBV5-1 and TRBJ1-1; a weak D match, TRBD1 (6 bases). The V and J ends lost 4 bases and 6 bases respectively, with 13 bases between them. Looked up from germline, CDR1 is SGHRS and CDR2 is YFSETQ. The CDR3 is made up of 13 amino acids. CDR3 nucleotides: TGCGCCAGCAGCAGAACAGGGCTGCCTGAAGCTTTCTTT. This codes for CASSRTGLPEAFF.

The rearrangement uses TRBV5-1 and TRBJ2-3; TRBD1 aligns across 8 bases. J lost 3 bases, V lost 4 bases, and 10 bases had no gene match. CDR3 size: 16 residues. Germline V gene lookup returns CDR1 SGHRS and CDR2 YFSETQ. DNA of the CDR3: TGCGCCAGCAGCCTGGACGGACAGGGAAAGACAGATACGCAGTATTTT. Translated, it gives CASSLDGQGKTDTQYF.

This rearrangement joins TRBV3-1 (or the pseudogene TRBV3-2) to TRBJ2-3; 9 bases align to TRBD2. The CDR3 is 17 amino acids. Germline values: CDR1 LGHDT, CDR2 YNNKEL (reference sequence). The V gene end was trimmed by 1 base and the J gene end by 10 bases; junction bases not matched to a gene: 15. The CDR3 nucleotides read TGTGCCAGCAGCCAAGTCAATGGACTAGCGTCCCCCGGGGCGCAGTATTTT. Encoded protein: CASSQVNGLASPGAQYF.

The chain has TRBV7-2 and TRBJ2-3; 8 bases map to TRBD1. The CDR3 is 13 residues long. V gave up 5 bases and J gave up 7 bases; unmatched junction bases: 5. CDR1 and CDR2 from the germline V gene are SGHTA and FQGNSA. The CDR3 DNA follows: TGTGCCAGCAGCCTCGGGACAGGCAATACGCAGTATTTT. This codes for CASSLGTGNTQYF.

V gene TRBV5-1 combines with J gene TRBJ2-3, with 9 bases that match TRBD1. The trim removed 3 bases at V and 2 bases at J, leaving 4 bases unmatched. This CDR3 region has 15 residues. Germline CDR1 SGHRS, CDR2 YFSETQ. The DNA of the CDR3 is TGCGCCAGCAGCTCACACAGGGGGCACACAGATACGCAGTATTTT. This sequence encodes CASSSHRGHTDTQYF. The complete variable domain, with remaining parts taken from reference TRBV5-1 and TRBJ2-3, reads KAGVTQTPRYLIKTRGQQVTLSCSPISGHRSVSWYQQTPGQGLQFLFEYFSETQRNKGNFPGRFSGRQFSNSRSEMNVSTLELGDSALYLCASSSHRGHTDTQYFGPGTRLTVL.

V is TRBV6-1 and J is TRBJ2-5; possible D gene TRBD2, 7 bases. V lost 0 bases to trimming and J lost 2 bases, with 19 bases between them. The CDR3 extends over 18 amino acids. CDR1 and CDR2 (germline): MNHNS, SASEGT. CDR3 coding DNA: TGTGCCAGCAGTGAAGCTCTTATAGGGAGGGGGAGGCAAGAGACCCAGTACTTC. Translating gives CASSEALIGRGRQETQYF.

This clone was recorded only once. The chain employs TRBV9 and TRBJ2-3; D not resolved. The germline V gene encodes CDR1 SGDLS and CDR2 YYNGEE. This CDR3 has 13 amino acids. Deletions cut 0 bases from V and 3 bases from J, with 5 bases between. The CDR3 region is CASSVVTTDTQYF. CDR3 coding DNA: TGTGCCAGCAGCGTAGTGACAACAGATACGCAGTATTTT.

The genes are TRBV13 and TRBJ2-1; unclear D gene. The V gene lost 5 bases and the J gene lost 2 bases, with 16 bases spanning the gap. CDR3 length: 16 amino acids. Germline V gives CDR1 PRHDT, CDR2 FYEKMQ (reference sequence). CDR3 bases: TGTGCCAGCAGCCCGAGGATAAGCCCCCCCTACAATGAGCAGTTCTTC. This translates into CASSPRISPPYNEQFF. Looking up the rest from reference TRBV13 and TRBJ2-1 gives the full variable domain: AAGVIQSPRHLIKEKRETATLKCYPIPRHDTVYWYQQGPGQDPQFLISFYEKMQSDKGSIPDRFSAQQFSDYHSELNMSSLELGDSALYFCASSPRISPPYNEQFFGPGTRLTVL.

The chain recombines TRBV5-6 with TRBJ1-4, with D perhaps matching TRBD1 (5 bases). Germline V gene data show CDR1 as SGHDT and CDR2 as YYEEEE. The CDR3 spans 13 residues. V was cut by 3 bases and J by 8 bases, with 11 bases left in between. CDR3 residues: CASSSWGEEKLFF. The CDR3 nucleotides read TGTGCCAGCAGCTCCTGGGGCGAAGAAAAACTGTTTTTT.

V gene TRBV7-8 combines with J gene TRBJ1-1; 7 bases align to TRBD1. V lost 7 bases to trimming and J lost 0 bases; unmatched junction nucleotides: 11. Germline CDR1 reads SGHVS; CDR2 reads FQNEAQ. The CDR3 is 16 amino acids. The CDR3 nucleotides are TGTGCCAGCACTTCTGGACATAGGGGGCTGAACACTGAAGCTTTCTTT. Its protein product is CASTSGHRGLNTEAFF.

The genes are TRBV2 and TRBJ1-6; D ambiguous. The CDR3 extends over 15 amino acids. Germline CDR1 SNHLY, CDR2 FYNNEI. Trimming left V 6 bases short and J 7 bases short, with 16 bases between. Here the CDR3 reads CASREHTAGNSPLHF. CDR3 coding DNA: TGTGCCAGCAGGGAGCACACTGCGGGGAATTCACCCCTCCACTTT.

DNA for the CDR3: TGTGCCAGCAGTTCGGGGACAGATTCCTACGAGCAGTACTTC. Residues: CASSSGTDSYEQYF. The rearrangement joins TRBV27 to TRBJ2-7; 7 bases fit TRBD1. Germline CDR1 and CDR2: MNHEY and SMNVEV (reference sequence). The CDR3 is 14 amino acids. Losses at the gene ends were 4 bases for V and 1 base for J; bases not matched to a gene: 4.

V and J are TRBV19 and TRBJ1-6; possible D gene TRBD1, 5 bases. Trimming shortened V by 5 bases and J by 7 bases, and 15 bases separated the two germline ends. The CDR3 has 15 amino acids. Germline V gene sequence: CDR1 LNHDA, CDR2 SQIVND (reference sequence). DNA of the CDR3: TGTGCCAGTAGTCCCGACGGGACTGGAAATTCACCCCTCCACTTT. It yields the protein CASSPDGTGNSPLHF.

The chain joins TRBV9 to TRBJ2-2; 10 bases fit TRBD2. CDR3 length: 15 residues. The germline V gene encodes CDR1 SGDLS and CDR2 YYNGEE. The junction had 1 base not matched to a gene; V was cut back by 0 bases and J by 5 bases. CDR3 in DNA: TGTGCCAGCAGCGTAGCTAGCGGGAGAACCGGGGAGCTGTTTTTT. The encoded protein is CASSVASGRTGELFF.

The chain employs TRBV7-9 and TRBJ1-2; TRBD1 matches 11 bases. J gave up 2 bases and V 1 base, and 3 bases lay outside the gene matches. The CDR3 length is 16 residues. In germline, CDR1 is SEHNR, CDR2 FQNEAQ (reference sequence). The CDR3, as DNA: TGTGCCAGCAGCTTAGGCGGGACAGGGGGGAACTATGGCTACACCTTC. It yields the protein CASSLGGTGGNYGYTF.

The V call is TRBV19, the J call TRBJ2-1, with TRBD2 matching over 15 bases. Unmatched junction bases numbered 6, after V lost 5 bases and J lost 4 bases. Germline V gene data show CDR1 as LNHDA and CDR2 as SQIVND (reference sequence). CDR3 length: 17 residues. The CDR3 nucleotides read TGTGCCAGTAGTGGTCTGGGACTAGCGGGAGGATACAATGAGCAGTTCTTC. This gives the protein CASSGLGLAGGYNEQFF.

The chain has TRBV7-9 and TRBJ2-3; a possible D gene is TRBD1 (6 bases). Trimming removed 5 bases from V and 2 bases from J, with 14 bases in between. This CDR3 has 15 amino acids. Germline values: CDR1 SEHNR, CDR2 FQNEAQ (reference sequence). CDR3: CASSHAWTVTDTQYF. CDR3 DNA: TGTGCCAGCAGCCACGCCTGGACAGTCACAGATACGCAGTATTTT. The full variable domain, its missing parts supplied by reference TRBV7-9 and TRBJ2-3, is DTGVSQNPRHKITKRGQNVTFRCDPISEHNRLYWYRQTLGQGPEFLTYFQNEAQLEKSRLLSDRFSAERPKGSFSTLEIQRTEQGDSAMYLCASSHAWTVTDTQYFGPGTRLTVL.